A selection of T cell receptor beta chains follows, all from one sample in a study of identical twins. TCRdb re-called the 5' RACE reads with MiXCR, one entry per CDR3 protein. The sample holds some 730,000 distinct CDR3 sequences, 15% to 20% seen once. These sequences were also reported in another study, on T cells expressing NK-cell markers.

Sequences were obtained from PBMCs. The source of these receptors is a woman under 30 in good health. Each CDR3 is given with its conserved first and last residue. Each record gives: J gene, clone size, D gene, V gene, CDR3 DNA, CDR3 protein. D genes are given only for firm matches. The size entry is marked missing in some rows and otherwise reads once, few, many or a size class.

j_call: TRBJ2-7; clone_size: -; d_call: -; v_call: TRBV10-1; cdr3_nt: TGCGCCAGCAGTGAAGTCCAGGGAGACGAGCAGTACTTC; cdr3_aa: CASSEVQGDEQYF
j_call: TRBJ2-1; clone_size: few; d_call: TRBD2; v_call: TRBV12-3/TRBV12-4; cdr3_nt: TGTGCCAGCAGCCCCATCTTAGCGGGGGGTCACAATGAGCAGTTCTTC; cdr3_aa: CASSPILAGGHNEQFF
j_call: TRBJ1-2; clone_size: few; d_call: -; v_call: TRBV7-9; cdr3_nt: TGTGCCAGCACTCCGGCAGGGACATTTTATGGCTACACCTTC; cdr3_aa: CASTPAGTFYGYTF
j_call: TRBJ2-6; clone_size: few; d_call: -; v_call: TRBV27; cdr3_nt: TGTGCCAGCAGTTTAAGAGGGTATGGGGCCAACGTCCTGACTTTC; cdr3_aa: CASSLRGYGANVLTF
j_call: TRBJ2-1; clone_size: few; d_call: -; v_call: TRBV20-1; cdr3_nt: TGCAGTGCTACGTCCAGCATGTACAATGAGCAGTTCTTC; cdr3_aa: CSATSSMYNEQFF
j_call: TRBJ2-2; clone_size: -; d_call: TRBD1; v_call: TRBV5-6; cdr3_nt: TGTGCCAGCAGCCCATACAGGGGCGGAACCGGGGAGCTGTTTTTT; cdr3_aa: CASSPYRGGTGELFF
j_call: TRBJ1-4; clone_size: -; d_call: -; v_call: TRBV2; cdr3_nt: TGTGCCAGCAGCGCAAACGGTGACTCCTCGGGTAAACTGTTTTTT; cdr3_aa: CASSANGDSSGKLFF
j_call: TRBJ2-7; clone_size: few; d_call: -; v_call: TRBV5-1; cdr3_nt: TGCGCCAGCAGCTTGGAGGCTAGCTCCTACGAGCAGTACTTC; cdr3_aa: CASSLEASSYEQYF
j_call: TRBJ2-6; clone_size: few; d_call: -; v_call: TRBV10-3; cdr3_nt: TGTGCCATCAGCTCCAGACAGGCTGGGGCCAACGTCCTGACTTTC; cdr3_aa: CAISSRQAGANVLTF
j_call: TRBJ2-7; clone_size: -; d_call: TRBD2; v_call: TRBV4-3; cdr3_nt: TGCGCCAGCAGCCAAGCATCACTAGCGGGGGTTACCTCCTACGAGCAGTACTTC; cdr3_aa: CASSQASLAGVTSYEQYF
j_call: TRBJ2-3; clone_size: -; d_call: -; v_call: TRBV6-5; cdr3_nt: TGTGCCAGCAGTTCCCCCGGGGGCAGGATACCAGATACGCAGTATTTT; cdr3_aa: CASSSPGGRIPDTQYF
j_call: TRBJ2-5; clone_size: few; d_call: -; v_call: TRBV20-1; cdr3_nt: TGCAGTGCGCGCGTTGTGGGAGAGACCCAGTACTTC; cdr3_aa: CSARVVGETQYF
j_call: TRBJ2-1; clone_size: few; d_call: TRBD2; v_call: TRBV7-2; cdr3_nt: TGTGCCAGCAGCTTCTCCCCTAGCGGGCTTGCGGATGAGCAGTTCTTC; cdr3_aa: CASSFSPSGLADEQFF
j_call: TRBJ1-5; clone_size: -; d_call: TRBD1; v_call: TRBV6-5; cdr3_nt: TGTGCCAGCAGCCCTGGACGCCCGACAGGGGCCCAGCATTTT; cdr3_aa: CASSPGRPTGAQHF
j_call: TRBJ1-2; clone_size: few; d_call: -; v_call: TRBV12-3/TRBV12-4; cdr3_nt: TGTGCCAGCACCGAGACAGGCGGCTACACCTTC; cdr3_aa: CASTETGGYTF